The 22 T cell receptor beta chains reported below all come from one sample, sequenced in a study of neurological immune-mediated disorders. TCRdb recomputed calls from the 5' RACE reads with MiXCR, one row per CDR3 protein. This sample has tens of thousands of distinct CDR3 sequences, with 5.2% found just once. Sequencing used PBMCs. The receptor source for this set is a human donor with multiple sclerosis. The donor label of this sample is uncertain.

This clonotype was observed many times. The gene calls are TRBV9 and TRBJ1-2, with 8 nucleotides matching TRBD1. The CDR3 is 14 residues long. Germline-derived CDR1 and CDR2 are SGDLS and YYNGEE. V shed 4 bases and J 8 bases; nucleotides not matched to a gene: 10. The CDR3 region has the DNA TGTGCCAGCAGCCCAAGAGGACAGGGCGGAGGCTACACCTTC. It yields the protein CASSPRGQGGGYTF.

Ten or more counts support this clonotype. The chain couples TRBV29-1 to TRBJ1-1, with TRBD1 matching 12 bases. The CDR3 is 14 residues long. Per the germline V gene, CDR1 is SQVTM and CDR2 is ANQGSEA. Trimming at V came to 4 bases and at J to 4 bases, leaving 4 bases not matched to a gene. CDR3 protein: CSVVRDRGLTEAFF. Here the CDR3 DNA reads TGCAGCGTTGTCCGGGACAGGGGGCTCACTGAAGCTTTCTTT.

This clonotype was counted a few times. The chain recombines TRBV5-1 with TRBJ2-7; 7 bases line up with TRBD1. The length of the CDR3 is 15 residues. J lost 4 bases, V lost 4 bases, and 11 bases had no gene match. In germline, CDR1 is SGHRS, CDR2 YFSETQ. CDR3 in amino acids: CASSPRQGRGYEQYF. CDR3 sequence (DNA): TGCGCCAGCAGCCCCCGACAGGGAAGGGGGTACGAGCAGTACTTC.

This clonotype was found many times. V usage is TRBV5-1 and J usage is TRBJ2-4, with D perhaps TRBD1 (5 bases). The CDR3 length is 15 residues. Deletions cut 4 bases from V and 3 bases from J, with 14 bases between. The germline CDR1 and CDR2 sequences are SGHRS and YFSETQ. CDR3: CASSLGQVDKNIQYF. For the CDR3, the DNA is TGCGCCAGCAGCCTCGGACAAGTTGACAAAAACATTCAGTACTTC.

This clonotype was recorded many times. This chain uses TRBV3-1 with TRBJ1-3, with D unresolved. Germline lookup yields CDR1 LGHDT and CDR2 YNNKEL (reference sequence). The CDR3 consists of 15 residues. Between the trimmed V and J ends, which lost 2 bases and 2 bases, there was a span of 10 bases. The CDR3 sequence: CASSQYLATGNTIYF. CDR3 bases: TGTGCCAGCAGCCAATATTTGGCGACTGGAAACACCATATATTTT.

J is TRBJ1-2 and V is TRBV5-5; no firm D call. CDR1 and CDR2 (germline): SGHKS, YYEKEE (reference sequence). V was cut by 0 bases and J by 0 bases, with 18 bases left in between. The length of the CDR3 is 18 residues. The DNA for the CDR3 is TGTGCCAGCAGCTTGGGGTCGGCAGGCCCACTAGCTAACTATGGCTACACCTTC. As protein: CASSLGSAGPLANYGYTF.

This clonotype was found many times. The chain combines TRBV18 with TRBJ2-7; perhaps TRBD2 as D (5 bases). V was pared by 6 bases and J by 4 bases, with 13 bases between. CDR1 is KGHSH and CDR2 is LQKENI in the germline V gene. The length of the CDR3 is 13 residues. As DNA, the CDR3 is TGTGCCAGCTCCCGTGAGGGTCCATACGAGCAGTACTTC. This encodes CASSREGPYEQYF.

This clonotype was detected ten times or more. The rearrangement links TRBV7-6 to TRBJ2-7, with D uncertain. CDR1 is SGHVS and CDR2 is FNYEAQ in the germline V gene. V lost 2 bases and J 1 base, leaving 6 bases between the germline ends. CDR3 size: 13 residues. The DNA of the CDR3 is TGTGCCAGCAGCTTACCTCGTTCCTACGAGCAGTACTTC. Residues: CASSLPRSYEQYF.

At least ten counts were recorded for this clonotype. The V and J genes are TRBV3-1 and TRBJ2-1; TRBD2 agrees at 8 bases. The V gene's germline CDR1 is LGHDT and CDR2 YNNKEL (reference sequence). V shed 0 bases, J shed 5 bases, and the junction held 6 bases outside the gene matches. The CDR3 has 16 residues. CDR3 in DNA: TGTGCCAGCAGCCAAGAACCCAGCGGGGGCCACAATGAGCAGTTCTTC. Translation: CASSQEPSGGHNEQFF.

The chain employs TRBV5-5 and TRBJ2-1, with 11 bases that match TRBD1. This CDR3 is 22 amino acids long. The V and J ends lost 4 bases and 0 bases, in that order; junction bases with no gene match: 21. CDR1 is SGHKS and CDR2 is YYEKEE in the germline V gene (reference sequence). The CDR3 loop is CASSVPPPGQGVLTSSYNEQFF. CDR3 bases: TGTGCCAGCAGCGTACCGCCGCCGGGACAGGGGGTCTTGACGAGCTCCTACAATGAGCAGTTCTTC.

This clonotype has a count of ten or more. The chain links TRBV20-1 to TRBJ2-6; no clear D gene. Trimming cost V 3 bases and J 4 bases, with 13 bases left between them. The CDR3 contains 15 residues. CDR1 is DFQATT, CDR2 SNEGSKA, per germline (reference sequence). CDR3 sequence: CSARDGLRGANVLTF. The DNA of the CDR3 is TGCAGTGCTAGGGACGGTCTGAGAGGGGCCAACGTCCTGACTTTC.

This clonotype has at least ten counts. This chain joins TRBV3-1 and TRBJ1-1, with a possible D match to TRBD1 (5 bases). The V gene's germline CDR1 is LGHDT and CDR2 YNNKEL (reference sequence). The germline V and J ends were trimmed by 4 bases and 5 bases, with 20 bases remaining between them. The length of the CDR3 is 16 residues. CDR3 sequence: CASSPLGQGEWTEAFF. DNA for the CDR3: TGTGCCAGCAGCCCCCTAGGGCAGGGTGAATGGACTGAAGCTTTCTTT. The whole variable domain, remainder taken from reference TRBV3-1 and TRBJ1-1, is DTAVSQTPKYLVTQMGNDKSIKCEQNLGHDTMYWYKQDSKKFLKIMFSYNNKELIINETVPNRFSPKSPDKAHLNLHINSLELGDSAVYFCASSPLGQGEWTEAFFGQGTRLTVV.

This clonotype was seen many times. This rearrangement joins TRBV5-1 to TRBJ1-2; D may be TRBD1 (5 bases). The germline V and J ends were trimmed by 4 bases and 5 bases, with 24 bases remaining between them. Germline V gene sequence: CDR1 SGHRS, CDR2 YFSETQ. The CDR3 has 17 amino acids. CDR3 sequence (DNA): TGCGCCAGCAGCCCGGGGAGGAGGGGATTAGCGAAATATGGCTACACCTTC. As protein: CASSPGRRGLAKYGYTF. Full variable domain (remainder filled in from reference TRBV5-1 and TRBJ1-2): KAGVTQTPRYLIKTRGQQVTLSCSPISGHRSVSWYQQTPGQGLQFLFEYFSETQRNKGNFPGRFSGRQFSNSRSEMNVSTLELGDSALYLCASSPGRRGLAKYGYTFGSGTRLTVV.

The CDR3: CASGMRATGELFF. The DNA for the CDR3 is TGTGCCAGCGGGATGAGAGCGACCGGGGAGCTGTTTTTT. This chain links TRBV2 with TRBJ2-2, with D hard to call. The CDR3 is 13 residues long. Germline assignment: CDR1 SNHLY and CDR2 FYNNEI. Trimming pared 8 bases from V and 5 bases from J, leaving 12 bases between.

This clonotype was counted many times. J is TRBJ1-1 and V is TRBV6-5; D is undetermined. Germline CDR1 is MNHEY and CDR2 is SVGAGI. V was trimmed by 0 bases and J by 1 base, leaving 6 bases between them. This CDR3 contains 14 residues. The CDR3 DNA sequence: TGTGCCAGCAGTTACTCATTTCGGAACACTGAAGCTTTCTTT. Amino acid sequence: CASSYSFRNTEAFF.

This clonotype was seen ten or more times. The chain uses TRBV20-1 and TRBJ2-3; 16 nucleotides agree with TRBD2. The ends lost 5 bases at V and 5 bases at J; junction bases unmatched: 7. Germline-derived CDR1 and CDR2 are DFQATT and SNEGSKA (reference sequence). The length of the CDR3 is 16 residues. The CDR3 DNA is TGCAGTGCTCCGGGACTAGCGGGGGGGCTAGGAGATACGCAGTATTTT. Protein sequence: CSAPGLAGGLGDTQYF.

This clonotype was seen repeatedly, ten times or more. CDR3 region: CSAPDRRHTIGNTIYF. The CDR3 coding sequence is TGCAGTGCTCCGGACAGGCGGCATACGATTGGAAACACCATATATTTT. This chain connects TRBV20-1 to TRBJ1-3, with 7 bases identical to TRBD1. With V trimmed by 5 bases and J by 3 bases, 13 bases remained unmatched. Germline V lookup: CDR1 DFQATT, CDR2 SNEGSKA (reference sequence). The CDR3 covers 16 residues.

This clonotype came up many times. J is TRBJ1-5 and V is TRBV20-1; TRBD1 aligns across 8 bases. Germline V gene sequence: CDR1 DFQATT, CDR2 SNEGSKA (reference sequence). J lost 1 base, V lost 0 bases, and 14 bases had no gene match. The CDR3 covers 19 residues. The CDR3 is CSARDPQDRDTWSNQPQHF. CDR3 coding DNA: TGCAGTGCTAGAGACCCTCAGGACAGGGACACATGGAGCAATCAGCCCCAGCATTTT.

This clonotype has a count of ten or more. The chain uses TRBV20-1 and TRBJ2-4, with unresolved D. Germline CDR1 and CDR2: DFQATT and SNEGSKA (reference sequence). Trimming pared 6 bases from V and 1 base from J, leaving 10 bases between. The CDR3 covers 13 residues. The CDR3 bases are TGCAGTGCCTATACAGAGGCCAAAAACATTCAGTACTTC. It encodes CSAYTEAKNIQYF.

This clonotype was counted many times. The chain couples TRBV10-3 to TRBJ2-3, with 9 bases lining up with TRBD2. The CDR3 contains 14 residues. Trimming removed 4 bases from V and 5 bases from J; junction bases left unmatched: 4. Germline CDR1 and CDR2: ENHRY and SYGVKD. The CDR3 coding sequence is TGTGCCATCAGTGTCAGCGGGGGGCAAGATACGCAGTATTTT. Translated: CAISVSGGQDTQYF.

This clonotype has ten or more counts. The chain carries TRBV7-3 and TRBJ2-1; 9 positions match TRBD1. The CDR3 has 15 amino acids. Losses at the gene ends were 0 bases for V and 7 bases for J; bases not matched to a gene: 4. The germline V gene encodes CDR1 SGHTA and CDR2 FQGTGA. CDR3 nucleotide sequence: TGTGCCAGCAGCTTAACCCGGACAGGGGCGAATGAGCAGTTCTTC. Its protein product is CASSLTRTGANEQFF.

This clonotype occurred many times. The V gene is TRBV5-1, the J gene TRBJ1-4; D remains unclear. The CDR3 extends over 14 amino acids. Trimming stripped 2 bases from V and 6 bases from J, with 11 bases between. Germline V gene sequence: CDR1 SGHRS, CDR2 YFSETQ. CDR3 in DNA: TGCGCCAGCAGCTTCGCGGGGTCTGATGAAAAACTGTTTTTT. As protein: CASSFAGSDEKLFF.